This passage covers 22 T cell receptor beta chains from one sample sequenced in a study of regulatory T cells in long-lasting Graves disease. Time point denoted: newly diagnosed GD, antithyroid drugs for less than 3 months. The TCR library used RNA extracted from PBMCs. Building the TCR beta libraries relied on iRepertoire HTBI primers, and CDR3 regions underwent Arm-PCR. MiXCR, run by TCRdb on the multiplex PCR reads, gives a single entry per CDR3 protein. The data hold 620,000 or so distinct CDR3 sequences, with about 16% observed a single time. This sample was also put to use in a study of T cells in Graves' hyperthyroidism and ophthalmopathy.

Sequencing used peripheral blood mononuclear cells (PBMCs), obtained at new diagnosis, from a patient treated with antithyroid drugs. The receptors stem from a young woman with Graves disease.

This clonotype appeared many times. The chain carries TRBV28 and TRBJ2-5, with D maybe TRBD1 (7 bases). The CDR3 length is 14 residues. The V end was cut by 6 bases, the J end by 4 bases, with 15 bases between. Germline V CDR1 and CDR2: MDHEN, SYDVKM. The chain's CDR3 is CASSPGDSAETQYF. The DNA for the CDR3 is TGTGCCAGCAGCCCGGGGGACAGTGCAGAGACCCAGTACTTC.

This clonotype was observed at least ten times. This chain uses TRBV6-1 with TRBJ2-2, with D unclear. V was trimmed by 5 bases and J by 1 base, leaving 2 bases between them. Germline CDR1 reads MNHNS; CDR2 reads SASEGT. The CDR3 contains 12 residues. The CDR3 DNA sequence: TGTGCCAGCAGTAAGAACACCGGGGAGCTGTTTTTT. Translating gives CASSKNTGELFF.

This clonotype was detected a few times. This chain uses TRBV3-1 with TRBJ1-6, with D tentatively TRBD1 (5 bases). There are 17 residues in the CDR3. Germline V gene sequence: CDR1 LGHDT, CDR2 YNNKEL (reference sequence). The V end was cut by 7 bases, the J end by 10 bases, with 26 bases between. CDR3 sequence (DNA): TGTGCCAGCACCAACATGAACCGGGGCTCAAGAGGATCACCCCTCCACTTT. Its translation: CASTNMNRGSRGSPLHF.

This clonotype appeared many times. The chain employs TRBV2 and TRBJ2-1; D not certain. Germline CDR1 and CDR2: SNHLY and FYNNEI. V was trimmed by 6 bases and J by 7 bases, leaving 4 bases between them. The CDR3 sequence is 10 residues long. Here the CDR3 reads CASRINEQFF. The CDR3 DNA reads TGTGCCAGCAGGATTAATGAGCAGTTCTTC.

In this sample, this clonotype turned up a few times. The V call is TRBV5-1, the J call TRBJ2-1, with 9 bases that match TRBD1. Germline loops: CDR1 SGHRS, CDR2 YFSETQ. The junction had 9 bases not matched to a gene; V was cut back by 5 bases and J by 6 bases. The CDR3 has 15 amino acids. The CDR3 DNA sequence: TGCGCCAGCAGTTCTGGACAGGGGATAGGCAATGAGCAGTTCTTC. This translates into CASSSGQGIGNEQFF.

This clonotype has at least ten counts. This chain uses TRBV6-1 with TRBJ1-2; D perhaps matches TRBD1 (5 bases). V lost 7 bases, J lost 0 bases, and 18 bases lay in between. The CDR3 totals 16 residues. Germline V CDR1 and CDR2: MNHNS, SASEGT. CDR3 sequence reads: CASITRVGTANYGYTF. The CDR3 DNA is TGTGCCAGCATCACGAGAGTAGGGACCGCTAACTATGGCTACACCTTC.

This clonotype was detected a few times. V and J are TRBV5-1 and TRBJ2-5; the D is unclear. The germline V and J ends were trimmed by 4 bases and 6 bases, with 13 bases remaining between them. Germline V lookup: CDR1 SGHRS, CDR2 YFSETQ. This CDR3 region has 13 residues. This chain's CDR3 is CASSLNDRQTQYF. CDR3 bases: TGCGCCAGCAGCCTTAATGACCGACAGACCCAGTACTTC.

This clonotype appeared a few times. The chain combines TRBV5-1 with TRBJ1-2; 9 bases map to TRBD1. With 5 bases clipped from V and 3 bases from J, the junction kept 8 bases outside the gene matches. CDR1 and CDR2 (germline): SGHRS, YFSETQ. The CDR3 is 15 amino acids. Written as DNA, the CDR3 is TGCGCCAGCAGGATATTACAGGGGGCGGACTATGGCTACACCTTC. Amino acid sequence: CASRILQGADYGYTF.

The J gene is TRBJ1-4, the V gene TRBV7-9, with TRBD1 as a possible D gene (5 bases). The V gene lost 10 bases and the J gene lost 7 bases, with 16 bases spanning the gap. Germline loops: CDR1 SEHNR, CDR2 FQNEAQ (reference sequence). The CDR3 has 13 residues. The CDR3 DNA sequence: TGTGCCACCGAATATGGGGGGATTGAAAAACTGTTTTTT. Amino acid sequence: CATEYGGIEKLFF.

This clonotype was found a few times. An end of the junction differs from the germline gene, which may be a read error. The chain combines TRBV7-7 with TRBJ2-5; 7 nucleotides agree with TRBD2. Germline lookup yields CDR1 SSHAT and CDR2 FNYEAQ (reference sequence). This CDR3 is 13 amino acids long. CDR3 region: CASSSKREVPQYF. CDR3 DNA sequence: TGTGCTAGCAGCTCTAAACGGGAGGTCCCCCAGTACTTC.

The chain couples TRBV3-1 to TRBJ2-3; D remains unclear. This CDR3 has 14 amino acids. CDR1 is LGHDT, CDR2 YNNKEL, per germline (reference sequence). V lost 0 bases and J lost 4, with 8 bases in between. CDR3 in DNA: TGTGCCAGCAGCCAAGATACAAGGGCAGATACGCAGTATTTT. This sequence encodes CASSQDTRADTQYF.

This clonotype was counted at least ten times. The rearrangement uses TRBV6-1 and TRBJ2-5; D remains ambiguous. The CDR3 runs to 14 residues. From germline, CDR1 is MNHNS and CDR2 SASEGT. V was shortened by 4 bases and J by 3 bases, with 12 bases between the two germline ends. Written as DNA, the CDR3 is TGTGCCAGCAGTGCCTACGGGCAAAAAGAGACCCAGTACTTC. Amino acids: CASSAYGQKETQYF.

This clonotype came up many times. J is TRBJ1-6 and V is TRBV30; a weak D match, TRBD1 (5 bases). This CDR3 is built from 14 residues. The V end lost 4 bases, the J end lost 9 bases, and 16 bases lay between the germline ends. Per germline, CDR1 GTSNPN and CDR2 SVGIG (reference sequence). The CDR3 DNA sequence: TGTGCCTGGAACACCGGGACCGGGGGTTCACCCCTCCACTTT. It yields the protein CAWNTGTGGSPLHF. Supplemented by reference TRBV30 and TRBJ1-6, the full variable domain reads SQTIHQWPATLVQPVGSPLSLECTVEGTSNPNLYWYRQAAGRGLQLLFYSVGIGQISSEVPQNLSASRPQDRQFILSSKKLLLSDSGFYLCAWNTGTGGSPLHFGNGTRLTVT.

This clonotype was seen repeatedly, ten times or more. This rearrangement joins TRBV27 to TRBJ2-3; D unclear. Between the trimmed V and J ends, which lost 7 bases and 3 bases, there was a span of 11 bases. The CDR3 contains 13 residues. Germline V gives CDR1 MNHEY, CDR2 SMNVEV (reference sequence). The CDR3 here is CASTEDETDTQYF. CDR3 DNA sequence: TGTGCCAGCACCGAAGACGAGACAGATACGCAGTATTTT.

This chain joins TRBV24-1 and TRBJ2-5; unclear D gene. V lost 5 bases to trimming and J lost 4 bases, with 13 bases between them. Germline V gene sequence: CDR1 KGHDR, CDR2 SFDVKD. This CDR3 region has 14 residues. The CDR3 sequence is CATSGGGAPETQYF. For the CDR3, the DNA is TGTGCCACCAGTGGTGGCGGCGCCCCAGAGACCCAGTACTTC.

This clonotype was seen ten or more times. The gene calls are TRBV28 and TRBJ2-3; D ambiguous. The length of the CDR3 is 15 residues. CDR1 is MDHEN and CDR2 is SYDVKM in the germline V gene. V lost 7 bases and J 0 bases, leaving 14 bases between the germline ends. The CDR3 is CASTLIGGSTDTQYF. The CDR3 bases are TGTGCCAGCACTTTGATCGGTGGGAGCACAGATACGCAGTATTTT.

Many counts were recorded for this clonotype. This chain links TRBV20-1 with TRBJ2-7, with 9 bases that match TRBD2. Germline-derived CDR1 and CDR2 are DFQATT and SNEGSKA (reference sequence). CDR3 length equals 12 residues. J lost 5 bases, V lost 4 bases, and 3 bases had no gene match. This CDR3 reads CSAIAGVDEQYF. DNA for the CDR3: TGCAGTGCTATAGCGGGAGTGGACGAGCAGTACTTC.

This rearrangement joins TRBV19 to TRBJ1-3; D gene uncertain. Looked up from germline, CDR1 is LNHDA and CDR2 is SQIVND (reference sequence). Trimming left V 3 bases short and J 2 bases short, with 8 bases between. The CDR3 length is 14 residues. CDR3 residues: CASSILGTGNTIYF. The DNA for the CDR3 is TGTGCCAGTAGTATCCTGGGGACTGGAAACACCATATATTTT.

This clonotype was detected many times. This chain connects TRBV29-1 to TRBJ2-3; maybe TRBD2 (5 bases). This CDR3 comprises 13 residues. Trimming left V 5 bases short and J 4 bases short, with 13 bases between. The germline gives CDR1 SQVTM, CDR2 ANQGSEA. CDR3 in amino acids: CSVPPGLADTQYF. Here the CDR3 DNA reads TGCAGCGTTCCCCCGGGGTTGGCAGATACGCAGTATTTT.

Concerning this clonotype: Its ends do not fully match the called genes, so a read error is possible. The V call is TRBV11-2, the J call TRBJ2-2; D is tentatively TRBD1 or TRBD2 (5 bases each). CDR1 SGHAT and CDR2 FQNNGV come from the germline V gene. The CDR3 has 13 residues. The CDR3 is CASGLLGAGELFF. The DNA of the CDR3 is TGTGCCAGCGGCTTATTGGGGGCCGGGGAGCTGTTTTTT.

The V gene is TRBV6-1, the J gene TRBJ2-7, with 7 bases matching TRBD1. The germline CDR1 and CDR2 sequences are MNHNS and SASEGT. V shed 6 bases and J 0 bases; nucleotides not matched to a gene: 8. CDR3 size: 15 residues. CDR3 nucleotide sequence: TGTGCCAGCAGCCAAGCAGAGGGGGCCTCCTACGAGCAGTACTTC. Translation gives CASSQAEGASYEQYF.

This clonotype was detected many times. The CDR3 reads CASTYRVNTEAFF. DNA for the CDR3: TGTGCCAGTACCTACCGAGTGAACACTGAAGCTTTCTTT. The V call is TRBV19, the J call TRBJ1-1; no clear D. The CDR3 length is 13 residues. Germline values: CDR1 LNHDA, CDR2 SQIVND (reference sequence). The V end lost 7 bases, the J end lost 0 bases, and 9 bases lay between the germline ends. The variable domain in full, completed from reference TRBV19 and TRBJ1-1, reads DGGITQSPKYLFRKEGQNVTLSCEQNLNHDAMYWYRQDPGQGLRLIYYSQIVNDFQKGDIAEGYSVSREKKESFPLTVTSAQKNPTAFYLCASTYRVNTEAFFGQGTRLTVV.